The clone carrying this TCR beta chain showed up just a few times. Its antigen is undetermined. This entry belongs to a study of radiation and T cells in renal cell carcinoma. Across the study: Nephrectomy followed 15 Gy stereotactic body radiation by 4 weeks.

The CDR3 totals 15 residues. Germline CDR1 reads LGHNA; CDR2 reads YSLEER. J gave up 2 bases and V 3 bases, and 2 bases lay outside the gene matches. Study results and caveats: In blood, top tumor clones expanded by 2 weeks, shrinking by 4. No pretreatment tumor biopsies were available for baseline clonotypes.

Time point described: blood 2 weeks post-SBRT. Treatment: 15 Gy SBRT to primary tumor, nephrectomy 4 weeks later. Here immunoSEQ multiplex PCR was the method, and the copy in TCRdb shows in-frame clones only, minus some. Of about 130,000 clones detected, around 85% appear once; the ten largest clones hold roughly 6.2%. The chain couples TRBV4-3 to TRBJ1-2; 11 bases agree with TRBD1. The specimen was blood, collected from a patient whose treatment included radiotherapy and nephrectomy. This clonotype originated in a man between 45 and 60 years old with renal cell carcinoma. CDR3 protein: CASSQRTGGNYGYTF. In DNA form, the CDR3 reads TGCGCCAGCAGCCAGCGGACAGGGGGCAACTATGGCTACACCTTC.